This entry is about one T cell receptor beta chain. Its antigen is unidentified. These data originate in a study of read filtering for tumor transcriptome and immune sequencing. Regarding the study as a whole: In IR-seq, single-read clonotypes were about 81.9% of clonotypes but 3% to 3.5% of reads.

The CDR3 consists of 14 residues. The ends were cut back, 6 bases at V and 4 bases at J, with 16 bases in the middle. Germline V CDR1 and CDR2: DFQATT, SNEGSKA (reference sequence). This library used around 0.4 ug RNA and molecular barcoded adaptors spanning alpha/delta and beta/gamma chains. Using its own MiXCR run on the reads, TCRdb lists one record per CDR3 protein. This table holds around 65,000 distinct CDR3 sequences, roughly 18% found once. The receptor's source is a donor aged 40 or over with multiple myeloma. The chain links TRBV20-1 to TRBJ1-5; D might be TRBD1 (6 bases). The sequencing sample was made of a population of CD138-negative cells sorted from bone marrow. The CDR3 loop is CSATPGGRNQPQHF. In DNA, the CDR3 is TGCAGTGCCACCCCCGGGGGGCGTAATCAGCCCCAGCATTTT.